This record covers a single TCR beta chain. A much larger clonotype is one base distant, so this may be a read error. The sample originates from a study of tumor and adjacent non-tumor tissue in lung cancer. A modified ARM-PCR protocol with three rounds of nested PCR amplified TCRbeta. TCRdb passed the multiplex PCR reads through MiXCR, listing each CDR3 protein once. The sample shows 55,000 to 70,000 distinct CDR3 sequences, approximately 63% of them seen only once. This sample's RNA came from whole unsorted tissue. V was pared by 6 bases and J by 5 bases, with 10 bases between. The CDR3 runs to 11 residues. From germline, CDR1 is DFQATT and CDR2 SNEGSKA (reference sequence).

Input material: lung tumor tissue. V is TRBV20-1 and J is TRBJ1-2; perhaps TRBD1 as D (5 bases). This receptor was identified in a man aged 50-59 years with non-small cell lung cancer. The CDR3 sequence is CSARGSYGYTF. CDR3 DNA: TGCAGTGCCCGGGGGTCGTATGGCTACACCTTC.